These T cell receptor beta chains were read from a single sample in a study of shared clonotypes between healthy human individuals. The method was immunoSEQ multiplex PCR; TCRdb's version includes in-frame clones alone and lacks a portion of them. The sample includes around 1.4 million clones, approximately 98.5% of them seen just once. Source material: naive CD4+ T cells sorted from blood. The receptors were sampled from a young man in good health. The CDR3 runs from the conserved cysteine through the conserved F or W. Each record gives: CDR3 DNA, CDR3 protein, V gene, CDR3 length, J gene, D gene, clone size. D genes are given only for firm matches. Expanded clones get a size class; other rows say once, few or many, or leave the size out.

CDR3 DNA: TGTGCCAGCAGCTTATTGGGGTACGAGCAGTACTTC
CDR3 protein: CASSLLGYEQYF
V gene: TRBV5-4
CDR3 length: 12
J gene: TRBJ2-7
D gene: -
clone size: -

CDR3 DNA: TGCGCCAGCAGCTTGGAAGGGTTACCCCTTCCCGAAGCTTTCTTT
CDR3 protein: CASSLEGLPLPEAFF
V gene: TRBV5-1
CDR3 length: 15
J gene: TRBJ1-1
D gene: -
clone size: once

CDR3 DNA: TGTGCCAGCAGCTTAGGACCCACAGGGAAGGATGGCTACACCTTC
CDR3 protein: CASSLGPTGKDGYTF
V gene: TRBV11-2
CDR3 length: 15
J gene: TRBJ1-2
D gene: -
clone size: -

CDR3 DNA: TGCAGCGTGGAAGGACTAGCGGGAGGGGGTTACAATGAGCAGTTCTTC
CDR3 protein: CSVEGLAGGGYNEQFF
V gene: TRBV29-1
CDR3 length: 16
J gene: TRBJ2-1
D gene: TRBD2
clone size: -

CDR3 DNA: TGTGCCAGCAGTTACTCTTACCGGGACAGTGAGCAGTTCTTC
CDR3 protein: CASSYSYRDSEQFF
V gene: TRBV6-5
CDR3 length: 14
J gene: TRBJ2-1
D gene: TRBD1
clone size: -

CDR3 DNA: TGTGCCAGCAGCTCGGGACCGAGGGAGCAGTTCTTC
CDR3 protein: CASSSGPREQFF
V gene: TRBV11-3
CDR3 length: 12
J gene: TRBJ2-1
D gene: -
clone size: once

CDR3 DNA: TGTGCCAGTAGTCCCGGCACAACGGTACAAGAGACCCAGTACTTC
CDR3 protein: CASSPGTTVQETQYF
V gene: TRBV19
CDR3 length: 15
J gene: TRBJ2-5
D gene: -
clone size: -

CDR3 DNA: TGTGCCAGCAGCTTATCGTGGGCTAGCGGGAGACATGAGCAGTTCTTC
CDR3 protein: CASSLSWASGRHEQFF
V gene: TRBV7-2
CDR3 length: 16
J gene: TRBJ2-1
D gene: TRBD2
clone size: -

CDR3 DNA: TGTGCCAGCAGCCCACGACCCGGGACAGGGGGCTGGAGTTATGGCTACACCTTC
CDR3 protein: CASSPRPGTGGWSYGYTF
V gene: TRBV7-2
CDR3 length: 18
J gene: TRBJ1-2
D gene: TRBD1
clone size: -

CDR3 DNA: TGTGCCAGCAGCTTCTCTGGGGGCACAGATACGCAGTATTTT
CDR3 protein: CASSFSGGTDTQYF
V gene: TRBV7-2
CDR3 length: 14
J gene: TRBJ2-3
D gene: -
clone size: -

CDR3 DNA: TGTGCCAGCAGCCAAGTGGGACAGGGGGCCGAGCAGTACTTC
CDR3 protein: CASSQVGQGAEQYF
V gene: TRBV7-2
CDR3 length: 14
J gene: TRBJ2-7
D gene: TRBD1
clone size: once

CDR3 DNA: TGTGCCAGTAAACAGGGACCGGCCTACAATGAGCAGTTCTTC
CDR3 protein: CASKQGPAYNEQFF
V gene: TRBV19
CDR3 length: 14
J gene: TRBJ2-1
D gene: -
clone size: once

CDR3 DNA: TGTGCCAGCAGTTTATCGGGCGCCTACGAGCAGTACTTC
CDR3 protein: CASSLSGAYEQYF
V gene: TRBV27
CDR3 length: 13
J gene: TRBJ2-7
D gene: -
clone size: -

CDR3 DNA: TGCGCCAGCAGCGTGGGACTAGCGGGAGTAGTAAATGAGCAGTTCTTC
CDR3 protein: CASSVGLAGVVNEQFF
V gene: TRBV5-1
CDR3 length: 16
J gene: TRBJ2-1
D gene: TRBD2
clone size: -

CDR3 DNA: TGTGCCACCAGGAAGGTTCGGGGCTCTGGAAACACCATATATTTT
CDR3 protein: CATRKVRGSGNTIYF
V gene: TRBV15
CDR3 length: 15
J gene: TRBJ1-3
D gene: -
clone size: -

CDR3 DNA: TGTGCCTGGAGTGCAATAGGACTGAGCTCTGGAAACACCATATATTTT
CDR3 protein: CAWSAIGLSSGNTIYF
V gene: TRBV30
CDR3 length: 16
J gene: TRBJ1-3
D gene: -
clone size: once

CDR3 DNA: TGTGCCATCAGTGGCCCCGGGGGACAGGGGGCTTTTGTCGGGAGTAGGAACTACGAGCAGTACTTC
CDR3 protein: CAISGPGGQGAFVGSRNYEQYF
V gene: TRBV10-3
CDR3 length: 22
J gene: TRBJ2-7
D gene: TRBD1
clone size: -

CDR3 DNA: TGTGCCATCAGTGACGGGCGGGAAAGCACAGATACGCAGTATTTT
CDR3 protein: CAISDGRESTDTQYF
V gene: TRBV10-3
CDR3 length: 15
J gene: TRBJ2-3
D gene: -
clone size: -

CDR3 DNA: TGTGCCAATAGTCTTGATGCTTCTTTCTATGGCTACACCTTC
CDR3 protein: CANSLDASFYGYTF
V gene: TRBV2
CDR3 length: 14
J gene: TRBJ1-2
D gene: -
clone size: few

CDR3 DNA: TGTGCCAGCAGCTTAGGGTGGCGGGGAGAGCAGTACTTC
CDR3 protein: CASSLGWRGEQYF
V gene: TRBV7-2
CDR3 length: 13
J gene: TRBJ2-7
D gene: -
clone size: -

CDR3 DNA: TGTGCCAGCAGTAGAACGCAGGGAATGGGGAGCTACGAGCAGTACTTC
CDR3 protein: CASSRTQGMGSYEQYF
V gene: TRBV6-6
CDR3 length: 16
J gene: TRBJ2-7
D gene: -
clone size: -

CDR3 DNA: TGTGCCAGCAGCAGGACAGGGAGTGCCTACGAGCAGTACTTC
CDR3 protein: CASSRTGSAYEQYF
V gene: TRBV5-4
CDR3 length: 14
J gene: TRBJ2-7
D gene: TRBD1
clone size: -

CDR3 DNA: TGTGCCAGCAGTGATCCCAACACTGAAGCTTTCTTT
CDR3 protein: CASSDPNTEAFF
V gene: TRBV25-1
CDR3 length: 12
J gene: TRBJ1-1
D gene: -
clone size: -

CDR3 DNA: TGTGCCAGCAGCTCCGTCAGGGGCGAGCAGTACTTC
CDR3 protein: CASSSVRGEQYF
V gene: TRBV6-5
CDR3 length: 12
J gene: TRBJ2-7
D gene: -
clone size: -

CDR3 DNA: TGTGCCAGCAGGCAGGGATCGGTCAATGAGCAGTTCTTC
CDR3 protein: CASRQGSVNEQFF
V gene: TRBV2
CDR3 length: 13
J gene: TRBJ2-1
D gene: -
clone size: -

CDR3 DNA: TGTGCCAGCAGTTACTCTCACGGCGTCAGCAGTGAGCAGTTCTTC
CDR3 protein: CASSYSHGVSSEQFF
V gene: TRBV6-5
CDR3 length: 15
J gene: TRBJ2-1
D gene: -
clone size: once

CDR3 DNA: TGTGCCAGCAGCTTTACAGGGTTGGCGCAGTTCTTC
CDR3 protein: CASSFTGLAQFF
V gene: TRBV7-2
CDR3 length: 12
J gene: TRBJ2-1
D gene: -
clone size: -

CDR3 DNA: TGCGCCAGCAGCTTGGACCCTAGCGGGATCTCCCCCGATACGCAGTATTTT
CDR3 protein: CASSLDPSGISPDTQYF
V gene: TRBV5-1
CDR3 length: 17
J gene: TRBJ2-3
D gene: TRBD2
clone size: -

CDR3 DNA: TGCAGCGTTGGGGGGGAAAATCAGCCCCAGCATTTT
CDR3 protein: CSVGGENQPQHF
V gene: TRBV29-1
CDR3 length: 12
J gene: TRBJ1-5
D gene: -
clone size: -

CDR3 DNA: TGTGCCAGCAGTTTGCTTCAGGAGGTTGGTGAGCAGTACTTC
CDR3 protein: CASSLLQEVGEQYF
V gene: TRBV27
CDR3 length: 14
J gene: TRBJ2-7
D gene: -
clone size: -

CDR3 DNA: TGTGCCAGCAGCGGTGGGAGACAGGCCTCTGGGGCCAACGTCCTGACTTTC
CDR3 protein: CASSGGRQASGANVLTF
V gene: TRBV9
CDR3 length: 17
J gene: TRBJ2-6
D gene: -
clone size: -

CDR3 DNA: TGCAGTTTCACTAGCGGGGGAACCTACGAGCAGTACTTC
CDR3 protein: CSFTSGGTYEQYF
V gene: TRBV29-1
CDR3 length: 13
J gene: TRBJ2-7
D gene: TRBD2
clone size: -

CDR3 DNA: TGTGCCAGCAGCCAAGCGGGAGTGAACGAGCAGTACTTC
CDR3 protein: CASSQAGVNEQYF
V gene: TRBV5-4
CDR3 length: 13
J gene: TRBJ2-7
D gene: TRBD2
clone size: -

CDR3 DNA: TGTGCCAGCACAGAACCAGGGAGGACGGGCTACACCTTC
CDR3 protein: CASTEPGRTGYTF
V gene: TRBV7-3
CDR3 length: 13
J gene: TRBJ1-2
D gene: -
clone size: once

CDR3 DNA: TGTGCCAGCAGCCAAACAGGTGAAGCTTTCTTT
CDR3 protein: CASSQTGEAFF
V gene: TRBV27
CDR3 length: 11
J gene: TRBJ1-1
D gene: -
clone size: -

CDR3 DNA: TGTGCCAGTAGTATTGGGACGGGTTATGGCTACACCTTC
CDR3 protein: CASSIGTGYGYTF
V gene: TRBV19
CDR3 length: 13
J gene: TRBJ1-2
D gene: -
clone size: -

CDR3 DNA: TGCGCCAGCAGCTTGGTTGGGGGATCTCCCGGGGAGCTGTTTTTT
CDR3 protein: CASSLVGGSPGELFF
V gene: TRBV5-1
CDR3 length: 15
J gene: TRBJ2-2
D gene: -
clone size: -

CDR3 DNA: TGTGCCAGCAGCCCAGGGGGCGGGCTCGGGACAGATACGCAGTATTTT
CDR3 protein: CASSPGGGLGTDTQYF
V gene: TRBV11-3
CDR3 length: 16
J gene: TRBJ2-3
D gene: TRBD1
clone size: once

CDR3 DNA: TGTGCCAGCAGCCGGAGGGAGACTAGCACAGATACGCAGTATTTT
CDR3 protein: CASSRRETSTDTQYF
V gene: TRBV7-9
CDR3 length: 15
J gene: TRBJ2-3
D gene: -
clone size: -

CDR3 DNA: TGTGCCAGCAGCCAACTAGCTATGGCCAAAAACATTCAGTACTTC
CDR3 protein: CASSQLAMAKNIQYF
V gene: TRBV6-5
CDR3 length: 15
J gene: TRBJ2-4
D gene: -
clone size: -

CDR3 DNA: TGTGCCAGCAGCCATCTACTGCCGGGGGACAGCTTCTACGAGCAGTACTTC
CDR3 protein: CASSHLLPGDSFYEQYF
V gene: TRBV11-2
CDR3 length: 17
J gene: TRBJ2-7
D gene: -
clone size: -

CDR3 DNA: TGTGCCAGCAGCACGAACAGGGGTGGAAACACCATATATTTT
CDR3 protein: CASSTNRGGNTIYF
V gene: TRBV9
CDR3 length: 14
J gene: TRBJ1-3
D gene: TRBD1
clone size: -

CDR3 DNA: TGCGCCAGCAGCTCGGCTTACGGCGACGAGCAGTACTTC
CDR3 protein: CASSSAYGDEQYF
V gene: TRBV5-1
CDR3 length: 13
J gene: TRBJ2-7
D gene: -
clone size: -

CDR3 DNA: TGTGCCAGCTCACGGGGACAGGGTAATTCGCAGTACTTC
CDR3 protein: CASSRGQGNSQYF
V gene: TRBV18
CDR3 length: 13
J gene: TRBJ2-7
D gene: TRBD1
clone size: -

CDR3 DNA: TGTGCCAGCAGTTACGGGTTCTGGGGGACCTACGAGCAGTACTTC
CDR3 protein: CASSYGFWGTYEQYF
V gene: TRBV6-5
CDR3 length: 15
J gene: TRBJ2-7
D gene: -
clone size: -

CDR3 DNA: TGTGCCAGCAGCAAATGGATTACATTTCTTTACGAGCAGTACTTC
CDR3 protein: CASSKWITFLYEQYF
V gene: TRBV21-1
CDR3 length: 15
J gene: TRBJ2-7
D gene: -
clone size: -

CDR3 DNA: TGTGCCAGCAGCCCTGGGACGGTGAGGTATGGCTACACCTTC
CDR3 protein: CASSPGTVRYGYTF
V gene: TRBV7-2
CDR3 length: 14
J gene: TRBJ1-2
D gene: -
clone size: -

CDR3 DNA: TGTGCCAGTAGTATAACCGGTAGGGCGGGAGGAGGAGAGACCCAGTACTTC
CDR3 protein: CASSITGRAGGGETQYF
V gene: TRBV19
CDR3 length: 17
J gene: TRBJ2-5
D gene: TRBD2
clone size: -

CDR3 DNA: TGTGCCAGCAGTGAATTTGGGTACGAGCAGTACTTC
CDR3 protein: CASSEFGYEQYF
V gene: TRBV2
CDR3 length: 12
J gene: TRBJ2-7
D gene: -
clone size: -

CDR3 DNA: TGTGCCAGCAGTGGCGGCCATCCCCCTGGGGCCAACGTCCTGACTTTC
CDR3 protein: CASSGGHPPGANVLTF
V gene: TRBV2
CDR3 length: 16
J gene: TRBJ2-6
D gene: -
clone size: -

CDR3 DNA: TGTGCCAGCAGCTTAGCGCGAGACTATGGCTACACCTTC
CDR3 protein: CASSLARDYGYTF
V gene: TRBV7-8
CDR3 length: 13
J gene: TRBJ1-2
D gene: -
clone size: once

CDR3 DNA: TGTGCCTGGAGTGACAGGACAGGGGCAGGGGAGACCCAGTACTTC
CDR3 protein: CAWSDRTGAGETQYF
V gene: TRBV30
CDR3 length: 15
J gene: TRBJ2-5
D gene: TRBD1
clone size: -

CDR3 DNA: TGTGCCAGTAGCCGTACCGGGACAGGGGGCCTCTACGAGCAGTACTTC
CDR3 protein: CASSRTGTGGLYEQYF
V gene: TRBV19
CDR3 length: 16
J gene: TRBJ2-7
D gene: TRBD1
clone size: -

CDR3 DNA: TGCGCCAGCAGCCAAGATGGTCCAGGGGGGACCCAGTACTTC
CDR3 protein: CASSQDGPGGTQYF
V gene: TRBV4-1
CDR3 length: 14
J gene: TRBJ2-5
D gene: TRBD1
clone size: -

CDR3 DNA: TGTGCCAGCCTACGGCCGGGGAACACTGAAGCTTTCTTT
CDR3 protein: CASLRPGNTEAFF
V gene: TRBV2
CDR3 length: 13
J gene: TRBJ1-1
D gene: -
clone size: once

CDR3 DNA: TGTGCCAGCAGTTTATCTTCAGGGACACCTAGCAATCAGCCCCAGCATTTT
CDR3 protein: CASSLSSGTPSNQPQHF
V gene: TRBV28
CDR3 length: 17
J gene: TRBJ1-5
D gene: -
clone size: -